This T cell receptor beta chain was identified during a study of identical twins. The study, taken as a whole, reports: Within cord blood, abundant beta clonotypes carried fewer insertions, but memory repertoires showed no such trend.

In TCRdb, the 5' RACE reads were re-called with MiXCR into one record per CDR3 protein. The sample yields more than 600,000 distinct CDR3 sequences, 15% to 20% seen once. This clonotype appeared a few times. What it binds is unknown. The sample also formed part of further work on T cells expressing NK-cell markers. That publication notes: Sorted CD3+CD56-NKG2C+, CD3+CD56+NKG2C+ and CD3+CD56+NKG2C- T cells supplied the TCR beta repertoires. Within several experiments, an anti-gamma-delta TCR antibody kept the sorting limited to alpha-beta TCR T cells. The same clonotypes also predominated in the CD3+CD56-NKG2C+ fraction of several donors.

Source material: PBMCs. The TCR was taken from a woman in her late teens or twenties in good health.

The CDR3 loop reads CATSRDWTQPQHF. The CDR3 DNA reads TGTGCCACCAGCAGAGATTGGACTCAGCCCCAGCATTTT. This sequence joins TRBV15 and TRBJ1-5; D unresolved. CDR3 length: 13 amino acids. Germline V lookup: CDR1 LNHNV, CDR2 YYDKDF (reference sequence). Trimming took off 0 bases at V and 6 bases at J, with 6 bases between the two ends. The variable domain in full, completed from reference TRBV15 and TRBJ1-5, reads DAMVIQNPRYQVTQFGKPVTLSCSQTLNHNVMYWYQQKSSQAPKLLFHYYDKDFNNEADTPDNFQSRRPNTSFCFLDIRSPGLGDTAMYLCATSRDWTQPQHFGDGTRLSIL.